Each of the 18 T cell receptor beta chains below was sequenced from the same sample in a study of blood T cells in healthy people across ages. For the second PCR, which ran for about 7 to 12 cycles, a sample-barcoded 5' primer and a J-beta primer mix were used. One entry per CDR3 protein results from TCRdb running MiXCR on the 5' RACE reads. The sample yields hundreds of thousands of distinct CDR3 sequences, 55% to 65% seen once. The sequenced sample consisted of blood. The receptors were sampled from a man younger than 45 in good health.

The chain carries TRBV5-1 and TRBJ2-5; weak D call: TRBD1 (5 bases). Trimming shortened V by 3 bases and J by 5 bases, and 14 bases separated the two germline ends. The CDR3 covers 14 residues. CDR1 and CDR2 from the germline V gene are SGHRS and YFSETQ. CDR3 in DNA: TGCGCCAGCAGCTCTGGACAAAACTGGGAGACCCAGTACTTC. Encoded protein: CASSSGQNWETQYF.

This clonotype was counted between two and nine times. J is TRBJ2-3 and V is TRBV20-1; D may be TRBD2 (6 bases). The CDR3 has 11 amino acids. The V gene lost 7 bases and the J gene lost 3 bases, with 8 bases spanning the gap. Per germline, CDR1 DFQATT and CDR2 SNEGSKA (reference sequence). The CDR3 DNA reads TGCAGTGGGGGGAGGACAGATACGCAGTATTTT. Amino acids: CSGGRTDTQYF.

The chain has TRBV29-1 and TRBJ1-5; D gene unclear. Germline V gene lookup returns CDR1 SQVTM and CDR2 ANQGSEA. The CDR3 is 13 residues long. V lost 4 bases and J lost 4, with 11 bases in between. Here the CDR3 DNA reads TGCAGCGTTGCAGCAGACGGGAATCAGCCCCAGCATTTT. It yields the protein CSVAADGNQPQHF.

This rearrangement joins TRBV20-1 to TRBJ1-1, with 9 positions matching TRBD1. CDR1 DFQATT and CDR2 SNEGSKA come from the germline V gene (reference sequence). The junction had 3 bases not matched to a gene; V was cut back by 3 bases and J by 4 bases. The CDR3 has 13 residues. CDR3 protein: CSAREQGATEAFF. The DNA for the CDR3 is TGCAGTGCTAGGGAACAGGGGGCCACTGAAGCTTTCTTT.

The CDR3 bases are TGCAGTGCTGCCCGGACAGGGGTTTCTGGGGCCAACGTCCTGACTTTC. Its translation is CSAARTGVSGANVLTF. This chain links TRBV20-1 with TRBJ2-6, with TRBD1 matching 9 bases. This CDR3 comprises 16 residues. Germline-derived CDR1 and CDR2 are DFQATT and SNEGSKA (reference sequence). Trimming at V came to 5 bases and at J to 1 base, leaving 6 bases not matched to a gene.

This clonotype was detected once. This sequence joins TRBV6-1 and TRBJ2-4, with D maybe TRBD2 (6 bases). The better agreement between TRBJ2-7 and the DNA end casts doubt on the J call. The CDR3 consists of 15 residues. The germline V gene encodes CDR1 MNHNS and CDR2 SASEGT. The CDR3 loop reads CASSEEASEYYEQYF. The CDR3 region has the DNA TGTGCCAGCAGTGAAGAGGCTAGCGAATACTACGAGCAGTACTTC.

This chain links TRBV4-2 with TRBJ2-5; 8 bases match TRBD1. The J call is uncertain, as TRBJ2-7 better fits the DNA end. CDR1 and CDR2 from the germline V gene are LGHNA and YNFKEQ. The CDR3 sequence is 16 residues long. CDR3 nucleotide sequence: TGTGCCAGCAGCCAAACTTCGACAGGGGAGGACTACGAGCAGTACTTC. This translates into CASSQTSTGEDYEQYF.

The CDR3 sequence is CSVEQQPYEQYF. The DNA of the CDR3 is TGCAGCGTTGAACAACAGCCGTACGAGCAGTACTTC. This chain connects TRBV29-1 to TRBJ2-7; D is ambiguous. Germline CDR1 and CDR2: SQVTM and ANQGSEA. The CDR3 totals 12 residues. V was clipped by 2 bases and J by 4 bases, with 9 bases between them.

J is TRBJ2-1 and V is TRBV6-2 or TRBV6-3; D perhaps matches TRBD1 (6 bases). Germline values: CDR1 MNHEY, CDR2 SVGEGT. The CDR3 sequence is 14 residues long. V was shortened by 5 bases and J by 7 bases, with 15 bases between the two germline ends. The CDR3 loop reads CASSVRGSRNEQFF. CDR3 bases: TGTGCCAGCAGTGTAAGGGGGTCTAGGAATGAGCAGTTCTTC.

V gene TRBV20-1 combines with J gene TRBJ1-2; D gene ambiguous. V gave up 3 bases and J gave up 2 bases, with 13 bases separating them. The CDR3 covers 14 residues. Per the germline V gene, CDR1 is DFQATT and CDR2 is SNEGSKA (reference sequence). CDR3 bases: TGCAGTGCTAGGCCTATAGCAGAGAACTATGGCTACACCTTC. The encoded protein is CSARPIAENYGYTF.

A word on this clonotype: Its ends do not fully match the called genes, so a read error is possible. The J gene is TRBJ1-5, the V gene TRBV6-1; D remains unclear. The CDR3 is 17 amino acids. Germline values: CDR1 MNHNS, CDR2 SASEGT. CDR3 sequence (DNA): TGTACCAGCAGTGAAGGAGGACGGCGGAATAGCAATCAGCCCCAGCATTTT. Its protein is CTSSEGGRRNSNQPQHF.

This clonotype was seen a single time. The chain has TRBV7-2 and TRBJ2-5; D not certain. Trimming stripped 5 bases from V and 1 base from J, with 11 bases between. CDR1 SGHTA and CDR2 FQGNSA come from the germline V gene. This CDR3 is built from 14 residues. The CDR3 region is CASSRIMVQETQYF. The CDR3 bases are TGTGCCAGCAGCCGGATAATGGTCCAAGAGACCCAGTACTTC.

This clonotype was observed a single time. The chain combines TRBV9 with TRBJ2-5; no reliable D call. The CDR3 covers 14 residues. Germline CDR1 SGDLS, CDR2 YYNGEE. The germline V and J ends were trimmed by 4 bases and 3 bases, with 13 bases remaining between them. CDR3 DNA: TGTGCCAGCAGCCTCGGGCCGGTGGAAGAGACCCAGTACTTC. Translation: CASSLGPVEETQYF. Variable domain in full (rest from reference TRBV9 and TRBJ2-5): DSGVTQTPKHLITATGQRVTLRCSPRSGDLSVYWYQQSLDQGLQFLIQYYNGEERAKGNILERFSAQQFPDLHSELNLSSLELGDSALYFCASSLGPVEETQYFGPGTRLLVL.

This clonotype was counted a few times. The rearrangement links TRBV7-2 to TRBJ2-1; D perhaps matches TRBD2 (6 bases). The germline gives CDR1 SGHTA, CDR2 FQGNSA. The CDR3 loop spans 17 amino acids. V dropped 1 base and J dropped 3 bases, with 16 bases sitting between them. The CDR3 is CASSLVSMGLSYNEQFF. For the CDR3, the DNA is TGTGCCAGCAGCTTAGTCTCTATGGGACTGAGCTACAATGAGCAGTTCTTC.

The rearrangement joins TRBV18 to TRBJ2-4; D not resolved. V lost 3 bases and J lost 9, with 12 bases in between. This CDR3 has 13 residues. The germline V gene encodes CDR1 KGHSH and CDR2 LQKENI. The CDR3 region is CASSPGQDTIQYF. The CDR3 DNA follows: TGTGCCAGCTCACCGGGTCAGGATACCATTCAGTACTTC.

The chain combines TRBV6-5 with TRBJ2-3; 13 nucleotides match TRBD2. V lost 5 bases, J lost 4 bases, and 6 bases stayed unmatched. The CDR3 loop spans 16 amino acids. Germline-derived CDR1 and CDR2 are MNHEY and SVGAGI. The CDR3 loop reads CASSLTSGGASDTQYF. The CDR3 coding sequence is TGTGCCAGCAGTCTTACTAGCGGGGGGGCCTCAGATACGCAGTATTTT.

The DNA of the CDR3 is TGCGCCAGCAGCCAAGATCGGTTCAGGGCTACCTCAGGGACCAACGTCCTGACTTTC. This translates into CASSQDRFRATSGTNVLTF. The J gene is TRBJ2-6, the V gene TRBV4-3, with D tentatively TRBD1 (5 bases). V was clipped by 0 bases and J by 8 bases, with 23 bases between them. CDR3 length: 19 amino acids. Germline V gives CDR1 LGHNA, CDR2 YSLEER.

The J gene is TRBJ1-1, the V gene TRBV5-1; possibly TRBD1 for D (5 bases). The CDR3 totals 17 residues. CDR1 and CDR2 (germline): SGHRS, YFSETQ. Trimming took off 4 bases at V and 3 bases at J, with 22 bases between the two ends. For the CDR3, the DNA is TGCGCCAGCAGCCCCCGCCGGGACGGTTTCGGTGACACTGAAGCTTTCTTT. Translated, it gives CASSPRRDGFGDTEAFF.